This TCR beta chain was sequenced during a study of T cells in localized non-small cell lung cancer. The table lists this clone with a few counts. Its antigen is currently unknown. Data came from immunoSEQ multiplex PCR; TCRdb stores just in-frame clones and leaves some out. The table lists over 5,000 clones, around 60% of them singletons. Study outcomes and limitations: Multi-region tumor sequencing was not done, so intratumor heterogeneity could not be excluded. Greater T cell density in blood accompanied longer overall survival. Researchers found a median roughly 50 of the top 100 tumor clones in adjacent lung. In uninvolved adjacent lung, T cell clonality reached its highest value, exceeding tumor.

CDR3 size: 16 residues. Trimming took 4 bases from V and 2 from J; bases not matched to a gene: 7. Per the germline V gene, CDR1 is SGHDN and CDR2 is FVKESK. Sequences were derived from lymph node tissue, sampled before any cancer treatment. The sequence came from a male donor aged 60 or older with stage I squamous cell lung carcinoma. The rearrangement uses TRBV14 and TRBJ2-1; 8 bases agree with TRBD2. The CDR3, as DNA: TGTGCCAGCAGCCCCGCCGGACTAGCCCCCTACAATGAGCAGTTCTTC. Translation gives CASSPAGLAPYNEQFF.